One T cell receptor beta chain is described in this entry. These data originate in a study of shared clonotypes between healthy human individuals. TCRdb's copy holds only in-frame clones and misses some; the assay was immunoSEQ multiplex PCR. This table holds about 2.2 million clones, around 95% found once. Germline CDR1 and CDR2: LNHDA and SQIVND (reference sequence). Losses at the gene ends were 5 bases for V and 3 bases for J; bases not matched to a gene: 8. There are 15 residues in the CDR3. Naive-designated CD8 cells lacked CD45RO, were positively enriched for CCR7, and omitted terminally differentiated effector memory CD45RA+ cells.

This TCR came from a man between 18 and 35 years old in good health. Some clones in this sample may be carry-over from other donors' samples. The sequencing input was naive CD8+ T cells from PBMCs. The chain uses TRBV19 and TRBJ2-7, with 9 bases lining up with TRBD2. CDR3 nucleotide sequence: TGTGCCAGTAGTCCTTTAGCGGGGGTATACTACGAGCAGTACTTC. Amino acids: CASSPLAGVYYEQYF.